One T cell receptor beta chain is described in this entry. This sample is drawn from a study of blood T cell repertoires in COVID-19. Study details: T cells, B-cell-depleted T cells, or PBMCs provided the cDNA or gDNA that served as material.

Using immunoSEQ multiplex PCR, the repertoire was profiled, and TCRdb retains in-frame clones only, with some absent. The repertoire holds under 200,000 clones, with 70% to 90% as singletons. This CDR3 is built from 15 residues. Germline V gives CDR1 MNHEY, CDR2 SMNVEV (reference sequence). The J segment lost 5 bases and the V segment lost 1 base, leaving 5 bases of the junction unmatched. The chain links TRBV27 to TRBJ2-3; 8 bases map to TRBD1. What was sequenced was peripheral blood. The clonotype was recovered from a woman older than 75 with acute or convalescent COVID-19. The CDR3 region is CASSLFGQGVDTQYF. CDR3 DNA: TGTGCCAGCAGTTTATTCGGACAGGGAGTAGATACGCAGTATTTT.